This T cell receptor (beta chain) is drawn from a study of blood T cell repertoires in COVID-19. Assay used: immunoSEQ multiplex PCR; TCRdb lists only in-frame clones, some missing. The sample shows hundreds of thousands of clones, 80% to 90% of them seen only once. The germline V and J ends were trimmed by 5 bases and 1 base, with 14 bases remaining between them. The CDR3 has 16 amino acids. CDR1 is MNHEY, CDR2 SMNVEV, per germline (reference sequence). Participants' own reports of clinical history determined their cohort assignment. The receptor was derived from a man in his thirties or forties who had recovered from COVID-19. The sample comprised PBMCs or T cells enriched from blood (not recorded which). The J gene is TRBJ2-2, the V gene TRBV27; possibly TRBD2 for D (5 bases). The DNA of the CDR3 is TGTGCCAGCAGTCCTGGAGTGGGGAGGAACACCGGGGAGCTGTTTTTT. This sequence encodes CASSPGVGRNTGELFF.